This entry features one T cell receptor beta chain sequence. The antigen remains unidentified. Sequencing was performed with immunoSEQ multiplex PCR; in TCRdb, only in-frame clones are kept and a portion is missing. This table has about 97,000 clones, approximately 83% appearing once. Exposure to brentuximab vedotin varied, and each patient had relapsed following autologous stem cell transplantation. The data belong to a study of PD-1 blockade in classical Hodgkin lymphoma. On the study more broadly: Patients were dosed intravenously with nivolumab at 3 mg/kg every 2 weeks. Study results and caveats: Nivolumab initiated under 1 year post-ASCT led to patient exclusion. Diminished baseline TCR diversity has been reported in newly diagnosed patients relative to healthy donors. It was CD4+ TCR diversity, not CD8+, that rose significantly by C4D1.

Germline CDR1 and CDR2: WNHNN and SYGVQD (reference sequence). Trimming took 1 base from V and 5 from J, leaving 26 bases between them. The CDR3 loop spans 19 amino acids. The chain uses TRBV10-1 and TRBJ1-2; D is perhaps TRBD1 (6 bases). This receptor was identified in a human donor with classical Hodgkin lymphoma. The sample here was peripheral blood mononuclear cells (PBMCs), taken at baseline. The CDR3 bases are TGCGCCAGCAGTGAGTTAAGGGGGGGCGCAGGGAAATACCTGTATGGCTACACCTTC. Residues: CASSELRGGAGKYLYGYTF.